The clone carrying this T cell receptor (beta chain) came up a few times. This sample is drawn from a study of blood T cell repertoires in COVID-19. Whole-study context: Whether acute or convalescent, the COVID-19 samples came from the United States, Italy and Spain. PBMCs, B-cell-depleted T cells, or T cells provided the cDNA or gDNA that made up the material.

Authors' methods: Counts of nucleated cells, estimated from reference gene primer amplification, were obtained. Measured with immunoSEQ multiplex PCR; TCRdb has only the in-frame clones, and not every one. V and J calls and clone size are copied from that table; D and trimming were computed from the DNA. Among roughly 21,000 clones listed, approximately 83% were seen once. The TCR comes from a human donor in a cohort sampled during active COVID-19. Source material: peripheral blood.

The CDR3 sequence: CASSTPTGALYGYTF. As DNA, the CDR3 is TGTGCCAGCAGCACGCCGACAGGGGCCCTCTATGGCTACACCTTC. This chain joins TRBV21-1 and TRBJ1-2; TRBD1 is taken as the D call from the table, unchecked against the DNA. TRBV21-1 is reported as a pseudogene. The CDR3 contains 15 residues.